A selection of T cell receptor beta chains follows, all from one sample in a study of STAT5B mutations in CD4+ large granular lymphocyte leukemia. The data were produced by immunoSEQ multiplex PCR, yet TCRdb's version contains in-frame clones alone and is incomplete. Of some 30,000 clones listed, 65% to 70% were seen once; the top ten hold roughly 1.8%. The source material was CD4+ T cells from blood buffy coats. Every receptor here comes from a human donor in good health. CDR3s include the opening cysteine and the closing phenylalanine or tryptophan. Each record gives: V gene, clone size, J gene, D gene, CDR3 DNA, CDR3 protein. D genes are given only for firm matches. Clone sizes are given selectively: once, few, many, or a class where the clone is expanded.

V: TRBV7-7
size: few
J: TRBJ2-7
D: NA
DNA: TGTGCCAGCAGCGCAGGGTTTGGCGAGCAGTACTTC
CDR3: CASSAGFGEQYF

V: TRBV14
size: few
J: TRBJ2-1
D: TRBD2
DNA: TGTGCCAGCAGCCCCACCGGGAAGCGGGGCGTAGACAATGAGCAGTTCTTC
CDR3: CASSPTGKRGVDNEQFF

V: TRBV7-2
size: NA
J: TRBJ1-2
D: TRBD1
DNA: TGTGCCAGCAGCCCCAGACAGGGGGCCTATGGCTACACCTTC
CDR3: CASSPRQGAYGYTF

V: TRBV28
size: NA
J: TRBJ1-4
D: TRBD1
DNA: TGTGCCAGCACAGGGGGTGGGGATGAAAAACTGTTTTTT
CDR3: CASTGGGDEKLFF

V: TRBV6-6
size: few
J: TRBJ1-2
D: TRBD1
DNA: TGTGCCAGCAGGGGGGACAGGCCGAGTTGGGGCGGCTACACCTTC
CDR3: CASRGDRPSWGGYTF

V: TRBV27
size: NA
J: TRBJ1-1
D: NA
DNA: TGTGCCAGCAGTTTCAGGACGGGAAACACTGAAGCTTTCTTT
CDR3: CASSFRTGNTEAFF

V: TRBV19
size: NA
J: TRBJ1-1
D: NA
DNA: TGTGCCAGTAGGGGGTCCGGGACACCCAACACTGAAGCTTTCTTT
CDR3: CASRGSGTPNTEAFF

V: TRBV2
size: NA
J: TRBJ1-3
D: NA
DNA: TGTGCCAGCAGTGGCGGGGTTGGAAACACCATATATTTT
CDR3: CASSGGVGNTIYF

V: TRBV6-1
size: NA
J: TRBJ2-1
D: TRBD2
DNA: TGTGCCAGCAGTGAAGCGGTAGGGTTGTCTAGCGGGGGGGCCACCAATGAGCAGTTCTTC
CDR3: CASSEAVGLSSGGATNEQFF

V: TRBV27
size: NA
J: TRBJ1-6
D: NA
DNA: TGTGCCAGCAGTCCCACAAGGGATTCACCCCTCCACTTT
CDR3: CASSPTRDSPLHF

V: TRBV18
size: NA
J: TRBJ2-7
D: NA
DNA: TGTGCCAGCTCACCAGGTGCAGGGCGAGAGCAGTACTTC
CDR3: CASSPGAGREQYF

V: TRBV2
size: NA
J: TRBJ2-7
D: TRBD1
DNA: TGTGCCAGCAGTGAGACAGGGATTTACGAGCAGTACTTC
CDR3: CASSETGIYEQYF

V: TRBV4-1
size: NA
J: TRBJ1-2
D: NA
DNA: TGCGCCAGCAGCCAATTCGATCTCAACTATGGCTACACCTTC
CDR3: CASSQFDLNYGYTF

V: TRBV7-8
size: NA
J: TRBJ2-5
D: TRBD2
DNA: TGTGCCAGCAGCTTATATTTCGGGGGAGGGGAGACCCAGTACTTC
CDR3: CASSLYFGGGETQYF

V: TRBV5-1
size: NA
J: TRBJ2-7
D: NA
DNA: TGCGCCAGCAGCTTCAAACAGGTAGCTTCCTACGAGCAGTACTTC
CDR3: CASSFKQVASYEQYF